The clone carrying this T cell receptor (beta chain) was counted between two and nine times. The table came from immunoSEQ multiplex PCR; TCRdb's copy has only in-frame clones and leaves some out. This sample has 50,000 to 60,000 clones; more than 85% occur once, and the top ten carry less than 20%. This sample stems from a study of T cells in localized non-small cell lung cancer. The CDR3 sequence is 14 residues long. Germline V gene lookup returns CDR1 MNHEY and CDR2 SMNVEV (reference sequence). V shed 7 bases, J shed 7 bases, and the junction held 6 bases outside the gene matches. This chain connects TRBV27 to TRBJ1-6, with 8 bases aligning to TRBD1. Material: PBMCs, obtained before any cancer treatment. The receptor's source is a female donor with stage II lung adenocarcinoma. CDR3 in DNA: TGTGCCAGCAATATCAGGGGGCAAAATTCACCCCTCCACTTT. As protein: CASNIRGQNSPLHF.